Described below is a single T cell receptor (beta chain) sequence and its context. The antigen is not known. Germline values: CDR1 SGHVS, CDR2 FQNEAQ. The CDR3 has 13 amino acids. V was trimmed by 4 bases and J by 7 bases, leaving 12 bases between them. These data originate in a study of brain T cells in children with intractable seizures. Assay: immunoSEQ multiplex PCR; the TCRdb copy retains only in-frame clones and omits some. The sample records approximately 60,000 clones, around 95% being singletons. Patients received at least one anti-epileptic drug before surgery. The study, taken as a whole, reports: Pre-surgery blood may have been undersampled, hiding some clones. Viral specificity was inferred only from CDR3 similarity; HCMV serostatus was unknown.

The sequence was collected from a boy in the first two years of life with focal cortical dysplasia and intractable seizures. The chain employs TRBV7-8 and TRBJ2-3; unclear D gene. The starting material was peripheral blood, obtained at surgery. CDR3 protein: CASSWPQINTQYF. Written as DNA, the CDR3 is TGTGCCAGCAGCTGGCCCCAGATAAATACGCAGTATTTT.